This note documents a single TCR beta chain sequence. Its antigen is not identified. Profiles of TCR beta VDJ and CDR3 were generated from a genomic DNA template. TCRdb re-called the reads with MiXCR, one entry per CDR3 protein. The sample has around 170,000 distinct CDR3 sequences, 40% to 55% seen once. The source of the sample is a study of CD8+CD57+ T cells in acquired aplastic anemia. Whole-study context: Average DNA yield from sorted CD4+ and CD8+ cells was about 3.2 ug. Overall study findings and caveats: Comparison of patients with controls identified nearly 30 shared CD8+ CDR3 sequences. Between the patient and control groups, CD8+ Simpson's diversity did not differ significantly.

By flow cytometry, patients selected for sequencing had shown an expansion of CD8+CD57+ cells. Every one of the patients had aplastic anemia (severe, acquired). The specimen was sorted CD4+, CD8+, or CD8+CD57+ T cells (not recorded which) from PBMCs. The origin of this receptor is a human donor with aplastic anemia.

The CDR3 spells CAVQGLGNTIYF. In DNA form, the CDR3 reads TGTGCCGTCCAAGGGTTGGGAAACACCATATATTTT. The V and J genes are TRBV10-3 and TRBJ1-3; D not certain. CDR1 ENHRY and CDR2 SYGVKD come from the germline V gene. CDR3 size: 12 residues. The V gene lost 11 bases and the J gene lost 4 bases, with 12 bases spanning the gap.